The clone carrying this TCR beta chain appeared once. Antigen unknown. Other DNA sequences from this sample encode an identical CDR3 as well. These data are taken from a study of Ad26.COV2.S vaccination and SARS-CoV-2 variants. About the study: Ad26.COV2.S was injected intramuscularly once or twice, 56 days apart.

This CDR3 region has 15 residues. Germline values: CDR1 LGHNA, CDR2 YSLEER. The V gene lost 0 bases and the J gene lost 0 bases, with 9 bases spanning the gap. Regarding treatment: roughly 19 received Ad26.COV2.S at low or high dose, single or two shots; five or six received placebo; per-sample allocation not given. Collection of samples fell on day 63 after the first vaccine or placebo injection. A Boston adult aged 18-55 years was the donor. Study-level findings and limits: The study found higher spike-specific TCR breadth in vaccine than placebo recipients. Total T cell responses, in the TCR breadth and depth analyses, may have been underestimated.

Sequencing was performed with immunoSEQ multiplex PCR; in TCRdb, only in-frame clones are kept and a portion is missing. The sample contains some 420,000 clones, approximately 87% of which appear only once. The sequence was collected from a person between 18 and 59 years old who received the Ad26.COV2.S COVID-19 vaccine or a placebo. Specimen: peripheral blood, collected in a trial of Ad26.COV2.S vaccine versus placebo. The chain uses TRBV4-3 and TRBJ2-7; D unclear. CDR3 DNA: TGCGCCAGCAGCCAAGATCGAGCCACCTCCTACGAGCAGTACTTC. Residues: CASSQDRATSYEQYF.